Described below is a single TCR beta chain sequence and its context. No cognate antigen has been identified for it. No base quality values were provided; no much bigger clone lies one nucleotide off. This record comes from a study of CD8 T cells in ankylosing spondylitis (dated by TCRdb to about 2017). Study-wide context: The study profiled T cell receptor beta repertoires in healthy donors and ankylosing spondylitis patients to find disease-linked TCR variants. The full study cohort comprised 25 ankylosing spondylitis patients and about 110 healthy donors. Peripheral blood was sampled, and synovial fluid was additionally collected from ankylosing spondylitis patients. The full study reports these points: Some motif variants had previously been reported in the synovial fluid and blood of reactive arthritis patients, which suggests shared mechanisms of disease initiation. In peripheral blood, the disease-linked clones were found at relatively low frequencies and had a CD8+ phenotype. Blood from ankylosing spondylitis patients appeared to be characterized by a TCR beta motif made up of several highly homologous amino acid variants. Significant enrichment of the disease-linked clones was reported in matched synovial fluid samples from ankylosing spondylitis patients.

V trim: 2 bases; J trim: 0 bases; unmatched bases: 4. Its CDR3 holds 15 amino acids, cysteine through phenylalanine. The retained sequence is limited to the CDR3, 45 bases, with the frame set at the first base. The CDR1 and CDR2 encoded by the germline V gene (reference sequence) are DFQATT and SNEGSKA. The sample was run on an Illumina HiSeq 2500. TCR beta libraries were prepared by quantitative 5'-RACE with molecular barcodes. For the original study's pipeline: A new computational method, built on a probabilistic model of VDJ rearrangement, was used to identify disease-linked TCR variants. TCRdb itself trimmed the public reads at Q25 with fastp, ran MiXCR and retained productive beta chains. Rows are unified per CDR3 protein, each entry keeping the most common DNA and genes. What appears here as the V and J calls and clone size reflects TCRdb's work, not the paper's. The sample table holds approximately 250,000 distinct CDR3 sequences, of which under 35% were seen once. Jointly, the top ten make up about 4.2% of the sample.

Sequencing was done on a sample of blood, either unsorted or a sorted T cell fraction (not recorded which). The TCR sequence derives from a male donor with ankylosing spondylitis or in good health (not recorded which). The chain couples TRBV20-1 to TRBJ2-7; 10 of the junction bases match TRBD1. This receptor carries the CDR3 CSARQRQGASYEQYF. The DNA is as follows: TGCAGTGCTAGACAACGACAGGGGGCCTCCTACGAGCAGTACTTC.